This passage covers 13 T cell receptor beta chains from one sample sequenced in a study of blood T cell repertoires in COVID-19. Sequencing was performed with immunoSEQ multiplex PCR; in TCRdb, only in-frame clones are kept and a portion is missing. The table includes 250,000 or so clones, approximately 88% detected once. The material sequenced was PBMCs or T cells enriched from blood (not recorded which). Receptors were obtained from a woman aged 40 to 50 with acute COVID-19.

This clone was counted once. The CDR3 DNA reads TGTGCCAGCAGTTTCGGGGGGTCTGGAAACACCATATATTTT. This sequence encodes CASSFGGSGNTIYF. The rearrangement joins TRBV6-5 to TRBJ1-3; D possibly corresponds to TRBD1 (5 bases). Trimming took off 4 bases at V and 1 base at J, with 8 bases between the two ends. CDR3 length: 14 amino acids. The germline gives CDR1 MNHEY, CDR2 SVGAGI.

The chain recombines TRBV7-2 with TRBJ1-5, with a possible D match to TRBD1 (6 bases). This CDR3 spans 14 amino acids. The germline gives CDR1 SGHTA, CDR2 FQGNSA. Deletions cut 5 bases from V and 7 bases from J, with 15 bases between. In nucleotides, the CDR3 is TGTGCCAGCAGCCCTACAGGGACGAGACAGCCCCAGCATTTT. Translation: CASSPTGTRQPQHF.

This clone was found once. The rearrangement links TRBV5-6 to TRBJ2-7; possibly TRBD1 for D (5 bases). The germline gives CDR1 SGHDT, CDR2 YYEEEE. The CDR3 totals 16 residues. V was cut by 4 bases and J by 4 bases, with 21 bases left in between. In nucleotides, the CDR3 is TGTGCCAGCAGCCCCCGGGCAGGGAAATGGAGATACGAGCAGTACGTC. Its translation is CASSPRAGKWRYEQYV.

This clone was detected once. This chain uses TRBV19 with TRBJ1-5; D may be TRBD1 (5 bases). V dropped 2 bases and J dropped 7 bases, with 9 bases sitting between them. CDR3 length: 13 amino acids. The germline V gene has CDR1 LNHDA and CDR2 SQIVND (reference sequence). The DNA for the CDR3 is TGTGCCAGTAGTATAACAGGAGACCAGCCCCAGCATTTT. It encodes CASSITGDQPQHF.

This chain links TRBV10-3 with TRBJ1-1; a possible D gene is TRBD1 (5 bases). This CDR3 comprises 12 residues. V was cut by 7 bases and J by 6 bases, with 12 bases left in between. Looked up from germline, CDR1 is ENHRY and CDR2 is SYGVKD. The CDR3 is CAITKGQSEAFF. CDR3 DNA: TGTGCCATCACCAAAGGACAATCTGAAGCTTTCTTT.

The chain has TRBV6-2 or TRBV6-3 and TRBJ2-1; 12 bases are shared with TRBD2. V lost 3 bases and J lost 0; bases outside the gene matches: 9. Looked up from germline, CDR1 is MNHEY and CDR2 is SVGEGT. This CDR3 is built from 19 residues. This CDR3 reads CASSYWAATSGGSYNEQFF. Written as DNA, the CDR3 is TGTGCCAGCAGTTATTGGGCAGCGACTAGCGGGGGCTCCTACAATGAGCAGTTCTTC.

The chain links TRBV7-9 to TRBJ2-5; 9 nucleotides line up with TRBD2. CDR1 and CDR2 from the germline V gene are SEHNR and FQNEAQ (reference sequence). V gave up 5 bases and J gave up 5 bases; unmatched junction bases: 21. This CDR3 comprises 19 residues. This chain's CDR3 is CASSLRPIRGLAHGETQYF. The CDR3 region has the DNA TGTGCCAGCAGCCTACGACCTATCCGGGGACTAGCCCACGGTGAGACCCAGTACTTC.

The V and J genes are TRBV7-2 and TRBJ2-6; no reliable D call. This CDR3 is built from 18 residues. Trimming removed 2 bases from V and 1 base from J, with 15 bases in between. Germline V gives CDR1 SGHTA, CDR2 FQGNSA. CDR3 sequence (DNA): TGTGCCAGCAGCTTATCGATCCTGTGGGCGTCTGGGGCCAACGTCCTGACTTTC. As protein: CASSLSILWASGANVLTF.

This clone was seen more than once but under ten times. The chain uses TRBV29-1 and TRBJ1-5, with D tentatively TRBD1 (5 bases). Trimming took 6 bases from V and 3 from J, leaving 12 bases between them. The germline V gene encodes CDR1 SQVTM and CDR2 ANQGSEA. CDR3 length: 13 residues. CDR3 DNA: TGCAGCGTCAATTCAGGGCTCAATCAGCCCCAGCATTTT. It is translated as CSVNSGLNQPQHF. Variable domain in full (rest from reference TRBV29-1 and TRBJ1-5): SAVISQKPSRDICQRGTSLTIQCQVDSQVTMMFWYRQQPGQSLTLIATANQGSEATYESGFVIDKFPISRPNLTFSTLTVSNMSPEDSSIYLCSVNSGLNQPQHFGDGTRLSIL.

CDR3 amino acids: CATRSRGEGTEAFF. The DNA for the CDR3 is TGTGCCACCCGATCGCGGGGGGAGGGCACTGAAGCTTTCTTT. The gene calls are TRBV24-1 and TRBJ1-1; D is perhaps TRBD1 (5 bases). With 9 bases removed from V and 4 bases from J, the gap between germline ends came to 17 bases. Germline values: CDR1 KGHDR, CDR2 SFDVKD. The CDR3 covers 14 residues.

The V and J genes are TRBV10-3 and TRBJ2-2; 8 nucleotides match TRBD2. The germline V gene has CDR1 ENHRY and CDR2 SYGVKD. The CDR3 is 16 amino acids. With 1 base clipped from V and 1 base from J, the junction kept 2 bases outside the gene matches. CDR3 sequence (DNA): TGTGCCATCAGTGAGTGGCTAGCGGGGAACACCGGGGAGCTGTTTTTT. Translated, it gives CAISEWLAGNTGELFF.

The rearrangement links TRBV7-8 to TRBJ1-2; a possible D gene is TRBD1 (6 bases). The CDR3 consists of 12 residues. Germline V gene lookup returns CDR1 SGHVS and CDR2 FQNEAQ. V shed 1 base and J shed 13 bases, with 13 bases lying between them. The CDR3 sequence: CASSLGTGSCTF. The CDR3 coding sequence is TGTGCCAGCAGCTTAGGCACAGGGTCTTGCACCTTC.

This chain joins TRBV4-2 and TRBJ2-2; perhaps TRBD2 as D (6 bases). The CDR3 covers 13 residues. The germline gives CDR1 LGHNA, CDR2 YNFKEQ. V lost 6 bases, J lost 3 bases, and 8 bases lay in between. CDR3 sequence reads: CASRIADTGELFF. The CDR3 bases are TGTGCCAGCAGAATAGCGGACACCGGGGAGCTGTTTTTT.